The T cell receptor (beta chain) under discussion was sequenced for a study of memory CD4+ T cells and cytomegalovirus serostatus. This table comes from immunoSEQ multiplex PCR, and its TCRdb copy is limited to in-frame clones, with some not included. The sample carries around 88,000 clones, roughly 80% recorded once. The sort gate was single viable CD3+CD4+CD8-CD45RO+ cells for memory CD4+ T cells. Germline loops: CDR1 SGDLS, CDR2 YYNGEE. CDR3 length: 14 amino acids. Trimming removed 3 bases at V and 2 bases at J, with 9 bases between. Sample: memory CD4+ T cells from blood. The chain joins TRBV9 to TRBJ2-1; D perhaps matches TRBD2 (5 bases). The source is an adult in good health and CMV-seropositive. Here the CDR3 reads CASSEAGAYNEQFF. The DNA of the CDR3 is TGTGCCAGCAGCGAAGCCGGGGCCTACAATGAGCAGTTCTTC.